The T cell receptor beta chain under discussion was sequenced for a study of T cells in Graves' hyperthyroidism and ophthalmopathy. The study's findings and limits: A model built on 13 V-J features separated ophthalmopathy from stable hyperthyroidism.

In its sample, this clonotype was seen many times. Its cognate antigen is unknown. Using RNA transcripts as the source, TCR beta CDR3 regions were amplified. Primed by the HTBI set, a first-round RT-PCR was run on the TCR CDR3. MiXCR, run by TCRdb on the multiplex PCR reads, gives a single entry per CDR3 protein. The sample consists of a few hundred thousand distinct CDR3 sequences, about an eighth of them appearing once. Unmatched junction bases numbered 6, after V lost 6 bases and J lost 6 bases. CDR1 is DFQATT and CDR2 is SNEGSKA in the germline V gene (reference sequence). There are 13 residues in the CDR3. A lack of ophthalmopathy progression within 18 months defined stable Graves' hyperthyroidism. Exclusion of patients followed from uncontrolled infection, other autoimmune disease, pregnancy or lactation.

The specimen was blood. The chain is built from TRBV20-1 and TRBJ2-1, with 9 bases lining up with TRBD1. The receptor was derived from a woman under 30 with Graves' hyperthyroidism. The CDR3 coding sequence is TGCAGTGCCGTGACAGGGGGATTCAATGAGCAGTTCTTC. Amino acids: CSAVTGGFNEQFF.